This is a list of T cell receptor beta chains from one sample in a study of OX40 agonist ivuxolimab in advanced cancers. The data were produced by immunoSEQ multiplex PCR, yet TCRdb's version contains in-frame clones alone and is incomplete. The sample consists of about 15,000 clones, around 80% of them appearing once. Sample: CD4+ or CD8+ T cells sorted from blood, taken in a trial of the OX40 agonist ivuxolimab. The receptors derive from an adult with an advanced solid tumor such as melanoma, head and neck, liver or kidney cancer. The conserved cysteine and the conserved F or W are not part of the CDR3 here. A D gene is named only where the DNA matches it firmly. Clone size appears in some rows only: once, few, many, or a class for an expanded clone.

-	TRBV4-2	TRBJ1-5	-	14	ASSQDAPGAGQPQH
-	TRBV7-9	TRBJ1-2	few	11	ASSSGTVDGYT
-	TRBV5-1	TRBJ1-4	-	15	ASSQSHQGITNEKLF
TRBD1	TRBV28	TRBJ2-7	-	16	ASLGGSGGTGLYYEQY
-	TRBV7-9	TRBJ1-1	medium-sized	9	ASSLDTEAF
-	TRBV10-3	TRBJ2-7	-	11	AISENSGYEQY
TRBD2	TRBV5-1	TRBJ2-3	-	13	ASSLGGGTPDTQY
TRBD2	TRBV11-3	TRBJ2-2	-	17	ASSTDRTSGRAGAGELF
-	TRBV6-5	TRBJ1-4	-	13	ASSRGRLVDEKLF
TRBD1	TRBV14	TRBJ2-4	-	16	ASSTRDRGPLAKNIQY
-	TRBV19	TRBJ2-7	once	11	ASRDRLLGEQY
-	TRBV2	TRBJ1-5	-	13	ASSEGEVSNQPQH
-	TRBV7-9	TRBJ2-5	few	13	ASSLARQVRETQY
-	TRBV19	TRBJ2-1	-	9	ATGTFDEQF
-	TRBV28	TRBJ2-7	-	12	ASSFRTSGYEQY
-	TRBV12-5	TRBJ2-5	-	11	ASGPPLGETQY
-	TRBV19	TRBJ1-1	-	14	ASSAEPGHWNTEAF
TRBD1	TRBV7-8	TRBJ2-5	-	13	ASTRGVGQPETQY
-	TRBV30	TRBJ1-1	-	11	AWSVGVATEAF
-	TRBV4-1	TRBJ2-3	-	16	ASSQDPPPAGFTDTQY
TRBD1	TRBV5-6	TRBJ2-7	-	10	ASSLQGYEQY
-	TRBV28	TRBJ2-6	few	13	ASMLGSPGANVLT
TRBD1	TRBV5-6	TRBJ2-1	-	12	ASSLGQGYNEQF
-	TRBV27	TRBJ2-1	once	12	ASMGGWRGNEQF
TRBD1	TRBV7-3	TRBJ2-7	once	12	ASSPGQGAYEQY
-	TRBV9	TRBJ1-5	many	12	ASSVGWGKQPQH
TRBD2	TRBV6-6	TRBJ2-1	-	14	ASSPEVGRVDDEQF
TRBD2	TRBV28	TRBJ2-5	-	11	ASSPGGLETQY
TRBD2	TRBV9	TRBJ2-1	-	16	ASSLGLAGGTSYNEQF
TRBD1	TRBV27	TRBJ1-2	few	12	ASSLGGGGEGYT
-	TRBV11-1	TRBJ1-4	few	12	ASSPDRRNEKLF
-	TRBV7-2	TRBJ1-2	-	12	ASSFPTTVDGYT
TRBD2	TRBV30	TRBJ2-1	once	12	AWSASGVYNEQF
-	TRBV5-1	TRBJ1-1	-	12	ASSPEAGITEAF
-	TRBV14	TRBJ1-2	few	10	ASSSGPVGYT
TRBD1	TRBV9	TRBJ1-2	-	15	ASSAGQLMGANYGYT
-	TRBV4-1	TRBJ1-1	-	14	ASSQERSKGPQGAF
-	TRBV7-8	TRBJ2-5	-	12	ASSLQGDQETQY
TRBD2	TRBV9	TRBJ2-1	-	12	ASSVAGLAPEQF
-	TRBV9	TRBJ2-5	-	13	ASSSAFRDQETQY
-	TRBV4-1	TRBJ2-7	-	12	ASSQDGSWEEQY
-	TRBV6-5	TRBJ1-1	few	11	ASSLLGDTEAF
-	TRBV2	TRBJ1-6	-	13	ASSEAGMGSSPLH
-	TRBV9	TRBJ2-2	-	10	ASSEDDGELF
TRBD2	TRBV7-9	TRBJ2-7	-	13	ASSLGGGETYEQY
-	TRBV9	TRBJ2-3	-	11	ASSVGQADTQY
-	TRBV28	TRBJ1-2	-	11	ASSLARIGGYT
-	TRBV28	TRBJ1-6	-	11	ASSPRGQSPLH
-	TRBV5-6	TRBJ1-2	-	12	ASSLEGGPYGYT
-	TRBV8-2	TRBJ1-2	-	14	GSDIRIRNVDYGYT
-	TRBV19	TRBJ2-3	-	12	ASSETASTDTQY
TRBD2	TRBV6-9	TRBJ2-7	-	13	ASRITSGNLYEQY
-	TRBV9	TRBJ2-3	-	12	ASSDGGTADTQY